The T cell receptor beta chain described here comes from a study of PD-L1 blockade in urothelial cancer. Clones were read by immunoSEQ multiplex PCR, and TCRdb kept only the in-frame ones, dropping some. Among about 110,000 clones listed, approximately 90% were seen once. The germline V gene has CDR1 SGHTA and CDR2 FQGNSA. This CDR3 spans 17 amino acids. V lost 8 bases to trimming and J lost 5 bases; unmatched junction nucleotides: 11. Time point of the sample: peripheral blood 6 weeks after treatment start. The J gene is TRBJ2-3, the V gene TRBV7-2; 15 positions agree with TRBD2. The sample consisted of PBMCs, taken around atezolizumab (anti-PD-L1) treatment. The origin of this receptor is a man aged 60-69 years with urothelial cancer. This CDR3 is CASPDGLAGGPGDTQYF. CDR3 nucleotide sequence: TGTGCCAGCCCCGACGGACTAGCGGGAGGGCCGGGAGATACGCAGTATTTT.